This TCR beta chain was identified in a study of regulatory T cells in long-lasting Graves disease. Investigators prepared the TCR beta libraries by applying iRepertoire HTBI primers and Arm-PCR of CDR3 regions. Study processing details: The study identified about 60 TRBV and more than 11 TRBJ segments across samples. MiXCR was run by TCRdb on the multiplex PCR reads, yielding one entry per CDR3 protein. For this entry, the V and J calls and clone size follow TCRdb and not the study's own pipeline. The top ten hold roughly 18% of the sample, which has hundreds of thousands of distinct CDR3 sequences, around 17% seen once. This clonotype has a handful of counts. Time point defined: newly diagnosed GD, antithyroid drugs for less than 3 months. The TCR library used RNA extracted from PBMCs. Per the germline V gene, CDR1 is KGHSH and CDR2 is LQKENI. V dropped 6 bases and J dropped 1 base, with 16 bases sitting between them. The CDR3 sequence is 16 residues long.

These same data were also listed under a study on T cells in Graves' hyperthyroidism and ophthalmopathy. That work adds: Exclusion of a patient resulted from uncontrolled infection, other autoimmune disease, pregnancy or lactation. Median prediction lead before ophthalmopathy onset was around 6.9 months with the model.

This clonotype was obtained from a woman aged 25 to 45 with Graves disease. The source was peripheral blood mononuclear cells (PBMCs), collected at new diagnosis, from a patient treated with antithyroid drugs. The chain carries TRBV18 and TRBJ2-1, with a tentative D call TRBD2 (5 bases). CDR3 sequence reads: CASSRLDGSSYNEQFF. The CDR3 DNA sequence: TGTGCCAGCTCTCGACTCGATGGGAGTTCCTACAATGAGCAGTTCTTC.